This T cell receptor (beta chain) was recorded in a study of T cell repertoires and HLA-DP antigens. Of note for this clone: Its antigen is as yet unknown. This specimen includes other DNA sequences encoding the same CDR3.

J lost 9 bases, V lost 1 base, and 5 bases had no gene match. Germline-derived CDR1 and CDR2 are SGHRS and YFSETQ. The CDR3 spans 15 residues. Each pre-culture CD4+ sample aimed for 200,000 T cell genomes at deep resolution. Generated by immunoSEQ multiplex PCR, the TCRdb table keeps only in-frame clones and is missing some. The data hold around 110,000 clones, with approximately 92% observed a single time. The sequenced sample consisted of CD4+ T cells from PBMCs. V gene TRBV5-1 combines with J gene TRBJ2-1; TRBD2 matches at 12 bases. The receptor was derived from a woman younger than 30 in good health and CMV-seronegative. CDR3 in amino acids: CASSLLAGGPGEQFF. DNA of the CDR3: TGCGCCAGCAGCTTGCTAGCGGGAGGGCCGGGTGAGCAGTTCTTC.